The source of this TCR beta chain is a study of cytomegalovirus exposure and HLA in healthy donors. Study-level information: An analysis done earlier identified 90 million to 120 million unique TCR beta sequences from around 180 million T cells.

Trimming pared 7 bases from V and 9 bases from J, leaving 13 bases between. The CDR3 is made up of 13 amino acids. Germline lookup yields CDR1 MNHEY and CDR2 SMNVEV (reference sequence). A multiplex PCR was run with 60 Vbeta primers and 13 Jbeta primers. Original processing methods: A follow-up analysis tallied 70 million to 80 million unique TCR beta chains, about 10 million shared. The data were produced by immunoSEQ multiplex PCR, yet TCRdb's version contains in-frame clones alone and is incomplete. Clone size and the V and J calls come from that table; the DNA yielded D and trimming. The table has about 140,000 clones, 60% to 85% seen once. As for the donors, each was a healthy bone marrow donor.

Sequences were obtained from PBMCs. This clonotype was sampled from a male donor in good health and CMV-seropositive. The chain uses TRBV27 and TRBJ1-6; D gene ambiguous. This CDR3 is CASTLIAGSPLHF. CDR3 in DNA: TGTGCCAGCACCCTGATCGCGGGTTCACCCCTCCACTTT.